This T cell receptor beta chain was sequenced for a study of CD8+ T cells in alopecia areata. Treatment here: oral pan-JAK inhibitor, 5-10 mg twice daily. After isolation, RNA underwent reverse transcription to generate cDNA as the sequencing template. The repertoire was sequenced with immunoSEQ multiplex PCR; TCRdb's copy has only in-frame clones and lacks some. This sample has 200,000 or so clones, with around two fifths found just once. This specimen consisted of CD4+ T cells sorted from blood, obtained at approximately week 30, from a patient treated with tofacitinib. The receptor's source is a human donor with alopecia areata.

CDR3 sequence reads: CASSATGDNQPQHF. The CDR3 DNA sequence: TGCGCCAGCAGCGCGACAGGGGACAATCAGCCCCAGCATTTT. The J gene is TRBJ1-5, the V gene TRBV5-1, with TRBD1 matching over 8 bases. Per germline, CDR1 SGHRS and CDR2 YFSETQ. This CDR3 comprises 14 residues. The V and J ends lost 4 bases and 3 bases, in that order; junction bases with no gene match: 3.